This is a list of T cell receptor beta chains from one sample in a study of T cell responses to AZD1222 COVID-19 vaccine. Measured with immunoSEQ multiplex PCR; TCRdb has only the in-frame clones, and not every one. The data show 100,000 to 150,000 clones, 86% seen once. The sequenced sample was peripheral blood, obtained on day 0 of AZD1222 vaccination. These receptors all stem from an adult in good health. Each CDR3 is given with its conserved first and last residue. D genes are given only for firm matches. For some rows the clone size is stated as once, few or many, or as a class when expanded; others skip it.

abundance,j_gene,v_gene,d_gene,CDR3aa,CDR3nt
NA,TRBJ2-3,TRBV9,TRBD2,CASSFSGRGSDTQYF,TGTGCCAGCAGCTTTAGCGGGAGGGGCTCAGATACGCAGTATTTT
few,TRBJ2-1,TRBV27,NA,CASSTGAGYNEQFF,TGTGCCAGCTCTACAGGGGCGGGATACAATGAGCAGTTCTTC
NA,TRBJ2-1,TRBV5-1,NA,CASSRAQGLTGGRNEQFF,TGCGCCAGCAGCAGAGCTCAGGGGCTGACCGGGGGGAGAAATGAGCAGTTCTTC
NA,TRBJ1-2,TRBV20-1,NA,CSAYRLGYTF,TGCAGTGCTTACAGGCTTGGCTACACCTTC
NA,TRBJ2-3,TRBV3-1/TRBV3-2,NA,CASSRAGTGTDTQYF,TGTGCCAGCAGCCGAGCGGGCACGGGCACAGATACGCAGTATTTT
NA,TRBJ1-1,TRBV2,TRBD1,CASRDPTGQTEAFF,TGTGCCAGCAGGGACCCGACAGGGCAGACTGAAGCTTTCTTT
NA,TRBJ1-1,TRBV19,NA,CASTADQGNTEAFF,TGTGCCAGTACGGCGGACCAGGGGAACACTGAAGCTTTCTTT
NA,TRBJ2-3,TRBV19,TRBD1,CASSQQGGVDTQYF,TGTGCCAGTAGCCAACAGGGGGGAGTAGATACGCAGTATTTT
NA,TRBJ1-2,TRBV18,NA,CASSPPAVRYGYTF,TGTGCCAGCTCACCACCCGCGGTTCGCTATGGCTACACCTTC
NA,TRBJ1-2,TRBV7-3,NA,CASSLDPNKGGYTF,TGTGCCAGCAGCCTGGACCCGAATAAGGGTGGCTACACCTTC
NA,TRBJ1-4,TRBV24-1,TRBD1,CATSGRGLEKLFF,TGTGCCACCAGTGGCAGGGGGCTTGAAAAACTGTTTTTT
NA,TRBJ2-1,TRBV6-5,NA,CASWRQYNEQFF,TGTGCCAGCTGGAGACAGTACAATGAGCAGTTCTTC
NA,TRBJ1-1,TRBV12-3/TRBV12-4,NA,CASSFKRNTEAFF,TGTGCCAGCAGTTTTAAGAGGAACACTGAAGCTTTCTTT
NA,TRBJ1-2,TRBV6-2/TRBV6-3,NA,CASSYGGIYGYTF,TGTGCCAGCAGTTACGGAGGAATCTATGGCTACACCTTC
NA,TRBJ1-4,TRBV9,NA,CASSVDRGTNEKLFF,TGTGCCAGCAGCGTAGACAGAGGAACTAATGAAAAACTGTTTTTT
NA,TRBJ2-1,TRBV27,NA,CASSKRNDNEQFF,TGTGCCAGCAGCAAAAGAAATGACAATGAGCAGTTCTTC
NA,TRBJ1-1,TRBV29-1,TRBD1,CSVVFRGQGAMNTEAFF,TGCAGCGTTGTTTTTCGAGGACAGGGAGCAATGAACACTGAAGCTTTCTTT
NA,TRBJ2-7,TRBV27,TRBD2,CASSLREGSYEQYF,TGTGCCAGCAGTTTGCGGGAGGGTTCCTACGAGCAGTACTTC
NA,TRBJ1-2,TRBV10-3,NA,CAILKGISYGYTF,TGTGCCATCTTAAAAGGGATTAGCTATGGCTACACCTTC
NA,TRBJ1-2,TRBV2,NA,CASRAVRGFVTRGGYTF,TGTGCCAGCAGGGCAGTGCGAGGCTTTGTTACCCGAGGAGGCTACACCTTC
NA,TRBJ2-3,TRBV30,NA,CGSRGGTDTQYF,TGTGGCTCTAGAGGGGGCACAGATACGCAGTATTTT
NA,TRBJ1-2,TRBV12-3/TRBV12-4,NA,CASSLEARGGYTF,TGTGCCAGCAGTTTAGAGGCGCGTGGTGGCTACACCTTC
NA,TRBJ1-1,TRBV2,TRBD1,CASSGQGTEAFF,TGTGCCAGCAGTGGACAGGGGACTGAAGCTTTCTTT
NA,TRBJ1-3,TRBV29-1,NA,CSVEDYDSASGNTIYF,TGCAGCGTTGAAGATTACGACAGCGCCTCTGGAAACACCATATATTTT
once,TRBJ2-1,TRBV2,NA,CASSDVLSQFF,TGTGCCAGCAGTGACGTCCTTTCACAGTTCTTC
NA,TRBJ2-7,TRBV28,TRBD1,CASSPAASYRGAEQYF,TGTGCCAGCAGCCCGGCCGCCTCGTACAGGGGAGCCGAGCAGTACTTC
NA,TRBJ2-5,TRBV6-5,NA,CASSYTPPETQYF,TGTGCCAGCAGTTATACGCCCCCAGAGACCCAGTACTTC
NA,TRBJ1-5,TRBV9,NA,CASSVGGANQPQHF,TGTGCCAGCAGCGTAGGGGGAGCCAATCAGCCCCAGCATTTT
NA,TRBJ2-7,TRBV10-2,TRBD2,CASSEPASGRYEQYF,TGCGCCAGCAGTGAGCCTGCTAGCGGGCGCTACGAGCAGTACTTC
NA,TRBJ2-1,TRBV19,TRBD2,CASSICGSCLPEQFF,TGTGCCAGTAGTATCTGCGGGAGTTGCCTCCCTGAGCAGTTCTTC
NA,TRBJ1-6,TRBV7-2,NA,CASKSPGTFAGSPLHF,TGTGCCAGCAAAAGCCCCGGGACCTTCGCGGGGTCACCCCTCCACTTT